This T cell receptor beta chain came from a study of blood T cell repertoires in COVID-19. Study details: Samples representing acute and convalescent COVID-19 were sourced from the United States, Italy and Spain. The cDNA or gDNA used as material had been derived from T cells, B-cell-depleted T cells, or PBMCs.

Sequencing used immunoSEQ multiplex PCR; TCRdb keeps in-frame clones, though not all of them. The sample includes approximately 200,000 clones, approximately 84% of them seen just once. In germline, CDR1 is MRHNA, CDR2 SNTAGT. V trimming: 3 bases; J trimming: 4 bases; junction bases outside the gene matches: 6. The CDR3 has 16 amino acids. V is TRBV6-4 and J is TRBJ2-2; TRBD1 agrees at 9 bases. Sample: PBMCs or T cells enriched from blood (not recorded which). The clonotype comes from a woman aged 25 to 39 who had recovered from COVID-19. CDR3: CASSDPGQGSTGELFF. In DNA, the CDR3 is TGTGCCAGCAGTGATCCGGGACAGGGCAGCACCGGGGAGCTGTTTTTT.